This T cell receptor (beta chain) was sequenced during a study of coeliac disease. Study-wide results and limits: The authors considered this approach unsuitable for unbiased detection of gliadin-specific T cells.

This table comes from immunoSEQ multiplex PCR, and its TCRdb copy is limited to in-frame clones, with some not included. The table includes about 3,300 clones, 40% to 60% detected once. This clone was seen more than once but under ten times. Its antigen remains unknown. This same CDR3 is encoded by further DNA sequences in the sample. Sequencing used one aliquot of fewer than 650,000 cells per fraction. This receptor was taken from a woman in her 70s with celiac disease. Sequencing was carried out using intraepithelial lymphocytes from the gut.

CDR3 protein: CASSQGQGGLFYEQYF. CDR3 DNA sequence: TGCGCCAGCAGCCAAGGACAGGGGGGATTGTTCTACGAGCAGTACTTC. The chain has TRBV4-3 and TRBJ2-7, with 9 nucleotides matching TRBD1. CDR1 and CDR2 (germline): LGHNA, YSLEER. The CDR3 loop spans 16 amino acids. V dropped 1 base and J dropped 3; count of bases not matched to a gene: 7.